The 2 T cell receptor beta chains given below trace back to one sample, sequenced in a study of cytomegalovirus exposure and HLA in healthy donors. PCR employed 60 Vbeta and 13 Jbeta primers. TCRdb's copy holds only in-frame clones and misses some; the assay was immunoSEQ multiplex PCR. Found here are some 240,000 clones, roughly 80% of them singletons; the top ten hold 3% to 4.5%. Source material: PBMCs. These receptors all come from a male donor in good health and CMV-seronegative.

V is TRBV5-1 and J is TRBJ2-1, with 9 bases matching TRBD2. Unmatched junction bases numbered 4, after V lost 3 bases and J lost 0 bases. This CDR3 has 16 residues. Germline loops: CDR1 SGHRS, CDR2 YFSETQ. CDR3 nucleotides: TGCGCCAGCAGCTGGACTAGCGCCAGCTCCTACAATGAGCAGTTCTTC. This translates into CASSWTSASSYNEQFF. The variable domain in full, completed from reference TRBV5-1 and TRBJ2-1, reads KAGVTQTPRYLIKTRGQQVTLSCSPISGHRSVSWYQQTPGQGLQFLFEYFSETQRNKGNFPGRFSGRQFSNSRSEMNVSTLELGDSALYLCASSWTSASSYNEQFFGPGTRLTVL.

V gene TRBV4-1 combines with J gene TRBJ2-2; 7 bases map to TRBD2. Germline trimming cut 4 bases from V and 2 bases from J; bases unmatched to any gene: 10. The CDR3 is 17 residues long. The germline V gene encodes CDR1 MGHRA and CDR2 YSYEKL. The CDR3 DNA sequence: TGCGCCAGCAGCCGAAATCCTCTAGCGGACAACACCGGGGAGCTGTTTTTT. Translating it yields CASSRNPLADNTGELFF.